This T cell receptor (beta chain) was profiled in a study of T cells after posttransplantation cyclophosphamide (dated by TCRdb to 2015 to 2016). Background on the whole study: The study tracked T cell repertoire reconstitution by TRB sequencing after myeloablative bone marrow transplantation using posttransplantation cyclophosphamide as GVHD prophylaxis. Antigen receptor sequencing covered samples from a few dozen PTCy-treated patients and some 15 of their related bone marrow donors. Blood from all 30 or so PTCy patients who had 1-year posttransplant specimens underwent TRB sequencing. Up to roughly 3 additional blood samples from 2 to 5.2 years after transplant were also TRB-sequenced in 3 patients, as was pretransplant blood from 4 patients. Because TRA and TRB clonality correlated tightly in fewer than ten samples, later TCR analyses were limited to TRB. Public TRB sequences were queried against a database of over 3,600 sequences associated with responses to pathogens, tumor antigens, self-antigens and alloantigens. What the research found in general, with its limitations: Across the roughly 40 patients, TRB clonality was highly associated with recipient CMV seropositivity and CMV reactivation, and diversity with PTCy was similar to that in the CNI/methotrexate controls. Donor-recipient similarity was low at 1-2 months but rose over the first year, and later blood repertoires were often dominated by donor CD8+ memory clones. The TRB repertoires of T cells infiltrating skin or the GI tract showed only limited overlap with the TRB repertoires found in blood.

This clone occurred many times. No antigen is known for it. Base-call qualities are not available, and no considerably larger clone is one nucleotide away. Genomic DNA was used for TRB sequencing, which was performed with the immunoSEQ assay at survey resolution or with the hsTCRB kit. The authors processed their data as follows. The immunoSEQ software was used for initial read processing, and the LymphoSeq R package was used for repertoire analyses. For each TRB dataset, clonality was calculated as 1 minus normalized Shannon entropy, and the Gini coefficient was computed as well. To infer phenotypes in unsorted samples, TRB sequences from sorted subsets of the recipient or donor were mapped onto the unsorted samples of the same recipient. In its TCRdb copy, this immuneACCESS table keeps in-frame sequences only and misses some clones. Where compared with another copy, unresolved V genes explain less than half of these, and the others have no known cause. The DNA was the basis for D and trimming; V, J and clone size are from that table. This sample holds tens of thousands of clones in total, without any singletons. About 4.5% of the sample comes from the top ten.

Related bone marrow donors provided peripheral blood samples on the day of marrow donation. Mononuclear cells from peripheral blood and bone marrow were separated by Ficoll-Hypaque density centrifugation and then cryopreserved. The clonotype was recovered from a woman aged 25 to 39 in good health and a related stem cell transplant donor. Material: PBMCs.

The nucleotide sequence reads TGTGCCACCGCGGACACCACGAACACTGAAGCTTTCTTT. Translated, it reads CATADTTNTEAFF. Recombination linked TRBV24-1 to TRBJ1-1; a tentative D call is TRBD1 (5 bases match). Measured from the cysteine to the phenylalanine, the CDR3 is 13 residues long. Just CDR3 DNA is preserved here, 39 bases in frame from base 1. Reading the germline V gene gives CDR1 KGHDR and CDR2 SFDVKD. V was cut back by 9 bases and J by 1 base, leaving a gap of 11 bases between them.